The 10 T cell receptor beta chains below were found in one sample sequenced in a study of blood T cell repertoires in COVID-19. Assay used: immunoSEQ multiplex PCR; TCRdb lists only in-frame clones, some missing. The table lists about 260,000 clones, 86% of them singletons. The material sequenced was PBMCs or T cells enriched from blood (not recorded which). The receptors shown here come from a woman aged 45-65 years who had recovered from COVID-19.

This clone has just a few counts. The chain is built from TRBV6-5 and TRBJ2-1; TRBD2 is a possible D gene (6 bases). Germline V gene sequence: CDR1 MNHEY, CDR2 SVGAGI. The CDR3 contains 15 residues. Trimming took 6 bases from V and 3 from J, leaving 15 bases between them. CDR3: CASSPGLARYNEQFF. The CDR3 nucleotides read TGTGCCAGCAGCCCCGGTCTAGCGCGCTACAATGAGCAGTTCTTC.

This sequence joins TRBV19 and TRBJ1-1; 8 positions agree with TRBD1. The CDR3 consists of 15 residues. Germline loops: CDR1 LNHDA, CDR2 SQIVND (reference sequence). J gave up 2 bases and V 8 bases, and 10 bases lay outside the gene matches. In nucleotides, the CDR3 is TGTGCCAGTCTCGAGGACAGGGCGAAAAACACTGAAGCTTTCTTT. Translation: CASLEDRAKNTEAFF.

The chain employs TRBV6-5 and TRBJ2-7; 9 nucleotides align to TRBD1. The CDR3 runs 15 residues. Looked up from germline, CDR1 is MNHEY and CDR2 is SVGAGI. V dropped 5 bases and J dropped 5; count of bases not matched to a gene: 10. The CDR3: CASSRPGQGIHEQYF. CDR3 coding DNA: TGTGCCAGCAGTCGACCGGGACAGGGTATCCACGAGCAGTACTTC.

This chain uses TRBV28 with TRBJ1-2, with D perhaps TRBD1 (6 bases). Germline V lookup: CDR1 MDHEN, CDR2 SYDVKM. The CDR3 contains 14 residues. V dropped 2 bases and J dropped 4 bases, with 11 bases sitting between them. CDR3 DNA: TGTGCCAGCAGTTTACCAGGGGCCACCTATGGCTACACCTTC. As protein: CASSLPGATYGYTF.

The chain couples TRBV4-3 to TRBJ2-1; 7 nucleotides agree with TRBD2. V gave up 0 bases and J gave up 3 bases; unmatched junction bases: 5. The length of the CDR3 is 16 residues. Germline V lookup: CDR1 LGHNA, CDR2 YSLEER. CDR3 sequence: CASSQESSGFYNEQFF. For the CDR3, the DNA is TGCGCCAGCAGCCAAGAGTCTAGCGGATTCTACAATGAGCAGTTCTTC.

The J gene is TRBJ2-2, the V gene TRBV5-1; D is possibly TRBD1 (5 bases). The germline V gene encodes CDR1 SGHRS and CDR2 YFSETQ. The CDR3 covers 15 residues. Trimming removed 6 bases from V and 1 base from J, with 13 bases in between. The CDR3 DNA follows: TGCGCCAGCAAGGGTCTTAGGGGGAACACCGGGGAGCTGTTTTTT. It encodes CASKGLRGNTGELFF.

The genes are TRBV30 and TRBJ1-3; 7 bases line up with TRBD1. The CDR3 length is 15 residues. Trimming removed 0 bases from V and 0 bases from J; junction bases left unmatched: 2. Germline CDR1 and CDR2: GTSNPN and SVGIG (reference sequence). The chain's CDR3 is CAWSVPGGSGNTIYF. CDR3 nucleotide sequence: TGTGCCTGGAGTGTACCAGGGGGCTCTGGAAACACCATATATTTT.

This chain links TRBV20-1 with TRBJ1-1; D gene ambiguous. This CDR3 comprises 11 residues. V lost 4 bases, J lost 7 bases, and 10 bases lay in between. The V gene's germline CDR1 is DFQATT and CDR2 SNEGSKA (reference sequence). Here the CDR3 DNA reads TGCAGTGCTAAACGCGAGGGTGAAGCTTTCTTT. It codes for CSAKREGEAFF.

The chain employs TRBV4-1 and TRBJ2-5, with D possibly TRBD1 on 7 matching bases. Germline V gene sequence: CDR1 MGHRA, CDR2 YSYEKL. The CDR3 covers 16 residues. Trimming cost V 1 base and J 7 bases, with 19 bases left between them. The CDR3 DNA reads as TGCGCCAGCAGCCAAGCGGGCAGGGGGAGGATGGGGACCCAGTACTTC. As protein: CASSQAGRGRMGTQYF.

The chain joins TRBV30 to TRBJ2-7; D might be TRBD1 (6 bases). From germline, CDR1 is GTSNPN and CDR2 SVGIG (reference sequence). V lost 2 bases to trimming and J lost 2 bases, with 10 bases between them. The CDR3 runs 13 residues. The DNA of the CDR3 is TGTGCCTGGAGTTTGCAGGGGACCTACGAGCAGTACTTC. Translated, it gives CAWSLQGTYEQYF.